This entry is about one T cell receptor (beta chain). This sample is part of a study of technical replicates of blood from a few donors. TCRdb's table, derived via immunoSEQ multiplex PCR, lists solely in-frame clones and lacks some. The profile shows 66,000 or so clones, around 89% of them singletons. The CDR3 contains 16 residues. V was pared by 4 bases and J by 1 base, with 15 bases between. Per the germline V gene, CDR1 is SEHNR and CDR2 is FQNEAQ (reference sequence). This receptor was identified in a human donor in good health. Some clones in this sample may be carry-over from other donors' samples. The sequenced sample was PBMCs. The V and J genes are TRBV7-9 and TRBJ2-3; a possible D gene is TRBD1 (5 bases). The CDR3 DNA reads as TGTGCCAGCAGCTCCCCCTCGGAACAGGGCACAGATACGCAGTATTTT. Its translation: CASSSPSEQGTDTQYF.